The present T cell receptor beta chain was sequenced within a study of blood T cells in healthy people across ages. Each donor gave about 9.3 milliliters of peripheral blood. The germline gives CDR1 MNHEY, CDR2 SVGEGT. Trimming pared 6 bases from V and 2 bases from J, leaving 12 bases between. The CDR3 loop spans 14 amino acids. Combining a sample-barcoded 5' primer with a J-beta primer mix, a second PCR ran for roughly 7 to 12 cycles. Each cDNA molecule was tagged by a template-switch adaptor that had 12 random nucleotides. One entry per CDR3 protein, called by TCRdb with MiXCR from the 5' RACE reads. The table lists roughly 800,000 distinct CDR3 sequences, roughly 64% of them singletons.

The receptor was derived from a man aged 30 to 39 in good health. The chain recombines TRBV6-2 or TRBV6-3 with TRBJ2-3; D unclear. Sequencing was performed on blood. CDR3 DNA: TGTGCCAGCAGACCTTCGGGCACCACAGATACGCAGTATTTT. This translates into CASRPSGTTDTQYF.